The 21 T cell receptor beta chains below were found in one sample sequenced in a study of cytomegalovirus exposure and HLA in healthy donors. The PCR employed 60 Vbeta primers together with 13 Jbeta primers. Using immunoSEQ multiplex PCR, the repertoire was profiled, and TCRdb retains in-frame clones only, with some absent. The sample lists 150,000 to 200,000 clones; roughly three quarters were seen once. Sample: PBMCs. The receptors originated from a male donor in good health and CMV-seropositive.

J is TRBJ2-5 and V is TRBV6-1; 13 bases line up with TRBD2. Germline trimming cut 6 bases from V and 1 base from J; bases unmatched to any gene: 2. This CDR3 spans 15 amino acids. Germline loops: CDR1 MNHNS, CDR2 SASEGT. CDR3 in amino acids: CASRWTSGGQETQYF. The CDR3 nucleotides are TGTGCCAGCAGATGGACTAGCGGGGGCCAAGAGACCCAGTACTTC.

A single count supports this clone. V and J are TRBV14 and TRBJ1-2; D call uncertain. Trimming took 4 bases from V and 8 from J, leaving 14 bases between them. CDR1 is SGHDN, CDR2 FVKESK, per germline. CDR3 length equals 13 residues. The CDR3 nucleotides read TGTGCCAGCAGCCCCGGAGGTCCACGGGGCTACACCTTC. Translated: CASSPGGPRGYTF.

This clone was counted between two and nine times. The J gene is TRBJ1-1, the V gene TRBV20-1; possible D gene TRBD1, 5 bases. The CDR3 is made up of 11 amino acids. Looked up from germline, CDR1 is DFQATT and CDR2 is SNEGSKA (reference sequence). The V gene lost 7 bases and the J gene lost 3 bases, with 9 bases spanning the gap. CDR3 protein: CSVLRDTEAFF. The CDR3, as DNA: TGCAGTGTACTCAGGGACACTGAAGCTTTCTTT.

The CDR3: CASSHPVSGGFETQYF. The CDR3 DNA reads TGCGCCAGCAGCCACCCCGTCAGCGGGGGGTTCGAGACCCAGTACTTC. The chain carries TRBV5-1 and TRBJ2-5; TRBD2 aligns across 9 bases. Per the germline V gene, CDR1 is SGHRS and CDR2 is YFSETQ. The CDR3 contains 16 residues. The junction had 12 bases not matched to a gene; V was cut back by 4 bases and J by 5 bases.

The chain joins TRBV9 to TRBJ1-6; tentative D call: TRBD1 (5 bases). V was shortened by 0 bases and J by 8 bases, with 12 bases between the two germline ends. Looked up from germline, CDR1 is SGDLS and CDR2 is YYNGEE. This CDR3 has 15 amino acids. The CDR3 loop is CASSVGGRDYSPLHF. The CDR3 DNA follows: TGTGCCAGCAGCGTAGGAGGCAGGGATTATTCACCCCTCCACTTT.

Only a few counts were recorded for this clone. This chain connects TRBV5-1 to TRBJ1-4; TRBD1 aligns across 12 bases. Germline V gene data show CDR1 as SGHRS and CDR2 as YFSETQ. The J segment lost 8 bases and the V segment lost 7 bases, leaving 9 bases of the junction unmatched. This CDR3 is 15 amino acids long. CDR3 amino acids: CASAGTGGLGEKLFF. The CDR3 bases are TGCGCCAGCGCGGGGACAGGGGGCCTAGGAGAAAAACTGTTTTTT. The entire variable domain, with the rest obtained from reference TRBV5-1 and TRBJ1-4, is as follows: KAGVTQTPRYLIKTRGQQVTLSCSPISGHRSVSWYQQTPGQGLQFLFEYFSETQRNKGNFPGRFSGRQFSNSRSEMNVSTLELGDSALYLCASAGTGGLGEKLFFGSGTQLSVL.

The J gene is TRBJ1-5, the V gene TRBV2; weak D call: TRBD1 (6 bases). This CDR3 is built from 13 residues. V lost 5 bases and J 7 bases, leaving 12 bases between the germline ends. Germline values: CDR1 SNHLY, CDR2 FYNNEI. CDR3: CASSRTENQPQHF. The DNA of the CDR3 is TGTGCCAGCAGTAGGACAGAAAACCAGCCCCAGCATTTT.

This chain uses TRBV2 with TRBJ1-5, with TRBD1 matching over 8 bases. Looked up from germline, CDR1 is SNHLY and CDR2 is FYNNEI. The CDR3 covers 13 residues. V lost 6 bases to trimming and J lost 7 bases; unmatched junction nucleotides: 5. The CDR3 DNA sequence: TGTGCCAGCAGGAGGACAGGGAACCAGCCCCAGCATTTT. Its translation: CASRRTGNQPQHF.

This clone has only a few counts. The chain links TRBV27 to TRBJ1-2; 7 bases are shared with TRBD1. Germline V lookup: CDR1 MNHEY, CDR2 SMNVEV (reference sequence). The junction had 6 bases not matched to a gene; V was cut back by 3 bases and J by 8 bases. This CDR3 has 13 residues. CDR3 sequence: CASSFLGGDGYTF. In DNA, the CDR3 is TGTGCCAGCAGTTTTTTAGGGGGCGACGGCTACACCTTC.

The rearrangement joins TRBV7-9 to TRBJ2-7; 7 nucleotides line up with TRBD1. Germline lookup yields CDR1 SEHNR and CDR2 FQNEAQ (reference sequence). This CDR3 has 11 amino acids. Losses at the gene ends were 4 bases for V and 13 bases for J; bases not matched to a gene: 7. The CDR3 is CASSSRQGFYF. Written as DNA, the CDR3 is TGTGCCAGCAGCTCCCGACAGGGCTTTTACTTC.

In DNA, the CDR3 is TGTGCCAGCAGTTTAAGACAGGGGGCGCTTGGGGAGACCCAGTACTTC. Translating gives CASSLRQGALGETQYF. This chain joins TRBV6-5 and TRBJ2-5, with TRBD1 matching 10 bases. The ends lost 4 bases at V and 5 bases at J; junction bases unmatched: 10. The CDR3 totals 16 residues. Germline CDR1 is MNHEY and CDR2 is SVGAGI.

This chain connects TRBV19 to TRBJ2-2, with TRBD1 matching over 7 bases. The CDR3 totals 14 residues. Germline CDR1 and CDR2: LNHDA and SQIVND (reference sequence). Germline trimming cut 7 bases from V and 3 bases from J; bases unmatched to any gene: 5. CDR3 sequence: CASNQGVYTGELFF. In DNA form, the CDR3 reads TGTGCCAGTAATCAGGGGGTGTACACCGGGGAGCTGTTTTTT.

J is TRBJ2-7 and V is TRBV9, with a possible D match to TRBD2 (5 bases). The CDR3 contains 15 residues. The germline gives CDR1 SGDLS, CDR2 YYNGEE. V lost 4 bases to trimming and J lost 3 bases, with 17 bases between them. The CDR3 DNA sequence: TGTGCCAGCAGCAGTGGCCCGGACTGGGACTACGAGCAGTACTTC. Translated, it gives CASSSGPDWDYEQYF.

V usage is TRBV6-5 and J usage is TRBJ2-1; 9 positions agree with TRBD1. CDR1 and CDR2 (germline): MNHEY, SVGAGI. CDR3 size: 12 residues. Trimming removed 2 bases from V and 13 bases from J; junction bases left unmatched: 3. CDR3 sequence: CASSYGTGKQFF. CDR3 sequence (DNA): TGTGCCAGCAGTTACGGGACAGGGAAACAGTTCTTC.

V gene TRBV5-1 combines with J gene TRBJ2-5, with TRBD1 identical over 9 bases. V trimming: 2 bases; J trimming: 2 bases; junction bases outside the gene matches: 4. The CDR3 covers 15 residues. The germline V gene has CDR1 SGHRS and CDR2 YFSETQ. CDR3 region: CASSLGQGRQETQYF. CDR3 nucleotide sequence: TGCGCCAGCAGCTTAGGACAGGGGCGGCAAGAGACCCAGTACTTC.

The V and J genes are TRBV4-3 and TRBJ2-2; 7 bases align to TRBD1. V shed 1 base and J 5 bases; nucleotides not matched to a gene: 10. The CDR3 is 17 amino acids. CDR1 is LGHNA, CDR2 YSLEER, per germline. Here the CDR3 reads CASSQALTGSGTGELFF. CDR3 in DNA: TGCGCCAGCAGCCAAGCCCTGACAGGGTCAGGGACCGGGGAGCTGTTTTTT.

This rearrangement joins TRBV7-2 to TRBJ2-4, with TRBD1 matching over 10 bases. Trimming took 4 bases from V and 4 from J; bases not matched to a gene: 4. CDR3 size: 15 residues. The germline gives CDR1 SGHTA, CDR2 FQGNSA. CDR3 amino acids: CASSSPGQGKNIQYF. CDR3 DNA: TGTGCCAGCAGCTCGCCGGGACAGGGGAAAAACATTCAGTACTTC.

The CDR3 bases are TGTGCCAGCAGCGTAGGGACAGGGACCCAGTACTTC. The encoded protein is CASSVGTGTQYF. The chain links TRBV9 to TRBJ2-5, with 7 bases lining up with TRBD1. The CDR3 consists of 12 residues. V gave up 0 bases and J gave up 7 bases; unmatched junction bases: 0. Germline V lookup: CDR1 SGDLS, CDR2 YYNGEE. Filled out from reference TRBV9 and TRBJ2-5, the complete variable domain reads DSGVTQTPKHLITATGQRVTLRCSPRSGDLSVYWYQQSLDQGLQFLIQYYNGEERAKGNILERFSAQQFPDLHSELNLSSLELGDSALYFCASSVGTGTQYFGPGTRLLVL.

The CDR3 DNA reads as TGTGCCACCAGCAGGCCCAGACTAGCGGGGGTTTACAATGAGCAGTTCTTC. Its protein product is CATSRPRLAGVYNEQFF. This chain connects TRBV15 to TRBJ2-1, with 12 bases fitting TRBD2. Germline V CDR1 and CDR2: LNHNV, YYDKDF (reference sequence). Losses at the gene ends were 3 bases for V and 4 bases for J; bases not matched to a gene: 7. This CDR3 has 17 amino acids.

The chain joins TRBV9 to TRBJ1-1; D uncertain. Trimming removed 0 bases from V and 0 bases from J, with 6 bases in between. CDR3 size: 14 residues. Per the germline V gene, CDR1 is SGDLS and CDR2 is YYNGEE. DNA for the CDR3: TGTGCCAGCAGCGTAGGAAACATGAACACTGAAGCTTTCTTT. It codes for CASSVGNMNTEAFF.

The chain recombines TRBV30 with TRBJ1-3, with 8 nucleotides matching TRBD1. The length of the CDR3 is 14 residues. Trimming cost V 5 bases and J 1 base; bases outside gene matches: 4. The V gene's germline CDR1 is GTSNPN and CDR2 SVGIG (reference sequence). The CDR3 region has the DNA TGTGCCTGGCGAGACAGGGGTTCTGGAAACACCATATATTTT. It is translated as CAWRDRGSGNTIYF.